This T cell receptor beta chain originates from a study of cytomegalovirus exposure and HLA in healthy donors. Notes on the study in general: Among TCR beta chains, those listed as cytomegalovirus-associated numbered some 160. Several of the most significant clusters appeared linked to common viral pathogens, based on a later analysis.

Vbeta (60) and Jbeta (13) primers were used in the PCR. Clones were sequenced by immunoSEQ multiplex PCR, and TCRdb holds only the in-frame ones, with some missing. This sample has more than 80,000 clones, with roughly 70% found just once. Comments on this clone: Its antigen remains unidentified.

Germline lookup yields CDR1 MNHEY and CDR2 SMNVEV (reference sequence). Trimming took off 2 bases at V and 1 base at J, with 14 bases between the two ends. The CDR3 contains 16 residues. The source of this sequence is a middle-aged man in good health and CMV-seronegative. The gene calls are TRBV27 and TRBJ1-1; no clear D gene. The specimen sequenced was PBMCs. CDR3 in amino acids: CASSLTGTFPNTEAFF. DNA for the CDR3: TGTGCCAGCAGTTTAACGGGAACTTTCCCGAACACTGAAGCTTTCTTT.